A single T cell receptor beta chain is shown here with its context. Its antigen remains unidentified. This specimen comes from a study of radiation and T cells in renal cell carcinoma. Study-wide findings and caveats: Top tumor clonotypes rose in blood 2 weeks post-radiation, then contracted.

Time point meaning: blood 2 weeks post-SBRT. Treatment denoted: 15 Gy SBRT to primary tumor, nephrectomy 4 weeks later. Repertoires were generated with immunoSEQ multiplex PCR, while TCRdb's copy carries only in-frame clones and drops some. The sample includes fewer than 30,000 clones, about 85% of them seen just once. The CDR3 extends over 12 amino acids. Trimming removed 5 bases at V and 10 bases at J, with 14 bases between. Looked up from germline, CDR1 is MNHEY and CDR2 is SVGAGI. The origin of this receptor is a man aged 60-69 years with renal cell carcinoma. The sequencing used blood, collected from a patient whose treatment included radiotherapy and nephrectomy. This chain uses TRBV6-5 with TRBJ1-1; D unresolved. The CDR3 DNA reads TGTGCCAGCAGTACGGCGCTCGGTGCAGCTTTCTTT. Its protein is CASSTALGAAFF.